The 26 T cell receptor beta chains below come from one sample, sequenced in a study of shared clonotypes between healthy human individuals. Using immunoSEQ multiplex PCR, the repertoire was profiled, and TCRdb retains in-frame clones only, with some absent. The table has about 1.5 million clones, 95% to 99% seen once. The specimen was naive CD4+ T cells sorted from blood. The subset here: CD45RA+ positively selected. These receptor sequences come from a man aged 25-45 years in good health.

This rearrangement joins TRBV7-7 to TRBJ2-7; TRBD1 matches at 7 bases. The germline V gene encodes CDR1 SSHAT and CDR2 FNYEAQ (reference sequence). Losses at the gene ends were 1 base for V and 3 bases for J; bases not matched to a gene: 9. This CDR3 region has 16 residues. The chain's CDR3 is CASSLGGPGGSYEQYF. The CDR3 DNA follows: TGTGCCAGCAGCTTAGGGGGGCCAGGGGGTAGCTACGAGCAGTACTTC.

The gene calls are TRBV15 and TRBJ2-7, with 7 nucleotides matching TRBD1. This CDR3 is 12 amino acids long. CDR1 is LNHNV, CDR2 YYDKDF, per germline (reference sequence). The J segment lost 6 bases and the V segment lost 1 base, leaving 0 bases of the junction unmatched. The DNA of the CDR3 is TGTGCCACCAGCAGAGGGACAGGCGAGCAGTACTTC. Amino acid sequence: CATSRGTGEQYF.

The chain combines TRBV27 with TRBJ2-7, with 9 bases lining up with TRBD1. Trimming cost V 3 bases and J 3 bases; bases outside gene matches: 12. This CDR3 is built from 17 residues. The germline V gene encodes CDR1 MNHEY and CDR2 SMNVEV (reference sequence). CDR3: CASSFLPGQGLLYEQYF. CDR3 in DNA: TGTGCCAGCAGTTTCCTTCCGGGACAGGGCTTACTCTACGAGCAGTACTTC.

J is TRBJ2-7 and V is TRBV27, with D possibly TRBD2 on 6 matching bases. CDR3 length: 13 amino acids. CDR1 and CDR2 (germline): MNHEY, SMNVEV (reference sequence). V lost 4 bases to trimming and J lost 3 bases, with 10 bases between them. As DNA, the CDR3 is TGTGCCAGCAGTTCGGCGGGGTACTACGAGCAGTACTTC. Protein sequence: CASSSAGYYEQYF.

The chain carries TRBV29-1 and TRBJ2-7; 7 positions agree with TRBD1. Unmatched junction bases numbered 7, after V lost 6 bases and J lost 5 bases. Germline V gene sequence: CDR1 SQVTM, CDR2 ANQGSEA. There are 12 residues in the CDR3. In nucleotides, the CDR3 is TGCAGCGTACAGGGGATCGGGGACGAGCAGTACTTC. Its translation: CSVQGIGDEQYF.

The chain is built from TRBV27 and TRBJ2-7; TRBD2 matches at 8 bases. The trim removed 6 bases at V and 4 bases at J, leaving 8 bases unmatched. Germline CDR1 reads MNHEY; CDR2 reads SMNVEV (reference sequence). This CDR3 region has 14 residues. CDR3 bases: TGTGCCAGCAGCCTCCGGGAGGGAGCTTACGAGCAGTACTTC. Protein product: CASSLREGAYEQYF.

For this clone: Within the sample, other DNA sequences also encode this same CDR3. The rearrangement joins TRBV10-1 to TRBJ2-3, with 8 positions matching TRBD2. Germline CDR1 reads WNHNN; CDR2 reads SYGVQD (reference sequence). CDR3 length: 14 residues. The J segment lost 6 bases and the V segment lost 3 bases, leaving 5 bases of the junction unmatched. Here the CDR3 reads CASSESGRTDTQYF. CDR3 nucleotides: TGCGCCAGCAGTGAAAGCGGGAGAACTGATACGCAGTATTTT.

This rearrangement joins TRBV28 to TRBJ2-5; TRBD1 agrees at 12 bases. Germline CDR1 and CDR2: MDHEN and SYDVKM. The CDR3 runs 14 residues. The V segment lost 6 bases and the J segment 4 bases; nucleotides outside the gene matches: 3. The CDR3 here is CASRGTGGRETQYF. The CDR3 nucleotides read TGTGCCAGCAGGGGGACAGGGGGCAGAGAGACCCAGTACTTC.

The chain links TRBV7-6 to TRBJ1-5, with 7 positions matching TRBD1. J lost 4 bases, V lost 6 bases, and 6 bases had no gene match. The CDR3 is 14 residues long. CDR1 and CDR2 (germline): SGHVS, FNYEAQ. The CDR3 here is CASSSGQENQPQHF. For the CDR3, the DNA is TGTGCCAGCAGTTCCGGACAGGAAAATCAGCCCCAGCATTTT.

The V gene is TRBV2, the J gene TRBJ2-3; the D gene is possibly TRBD2 (5 bases). The ends were cut back, 6 bases at V and 1 base at J, with 11 bases in the middle. The CDR3 contains 14 residues. Germline CDR1 is SNHLY and CDR2 is FYNNEI. The CDR3: CASSRDSRTDTQYF. The CDR3 nucleotides read TGTGCCAGCAGCCGGGATTCCCGCACAGATACGCAGTATTTT.

The V call is TRBV6-1, the J call TRBJ2-1; D is uncertain. The germline gives CDR1 MNHNS, CDR2 SASEGT. The CDR3 is 10 residues long. Trimming left V 10 bases short and J 9 bases short, with 10 bases between. The CDR3 sequence: CATFLGEQFF. The CDR3 coding sequence is TGTGCCACCTTTTTAGGTGAGCAGTTCTTC.

The CDR3 DNA sequence: TGTGCCAGCAGCTTTGCACCTAGCTACGAGCAGTACTTC. It codes for CASSFAPSYEQYF. The rearrangement joins TRBV2 to TRBJ2-7, with D unclear. The CDR3 extends over 13 amino acids. Deletions cut 6 bases from V and 3 bases from J, with 12 bases between. Germline CDR1 and CDR2: SNHLY and FYNNEI.

The chain uses TRBV4-3 and TRBJ2-5; 9 nucleotides line up with TRBD2. Germline CDR1 LGHNA, CDR2 YSLEER. This CDR3 has 19 residues. V trimming: 1 base; J trimming: 1 base; junction bases outside the gene matches: 13. The CDR3 DNA sequence: TGCGCCAGCAGCCAAGGACACACCCGACTAGCGGAACGCCAAGAGACCCAGTACTTC. This codes for CASSQGHTRLAERQETQYF.

V usage is TRBV7-9 and J usage is TRBJ2-7; 7 bases line up with TRBD1. The CDR3 covers 16 residues. The germline V gene has CDR1 SEHNR and CDR2 FQNEAQ (reference sequence). Losses at the gene ends were 4 bases for V and 0 bases for J; bases not matched to a gene: 9. CDR3 loop: CASSSAGTAISYEQYF. The CDR3 DNA reads TGTGCCAGCAGCTCAGCCGGGACAGCCATCTCCTACGAGCAGTACTTC.

The gene calls are TRBV19 and TRBJ2-7; 10 positions match TRBD1. This CDR3 region has 15 residues. Germline V gives CDR1 LNHDA, CDR2 SQIVND (reference sequence). V was pared by 4 bases and J by 2 bases, with 5 bases of the junction left unmatched. The CDR3 DNA reads TGTGCCAGTAGTAAGGACAGGGGGTATACCTACGAGCAGTACTTC. As protein: CASSKDRGYTYEQYF.

The genes are TRBV19 and TRBJ1-4; TRBD1 agrees at 8 bases. CDR1 is LNHDA, CDR2 SQIVND, per germline (reference sequence). The junction had 4 bases not matched to a gene; V was cut back by 3 bases and J by 4 bases. This CDR3 contains 15 residues. CDR3 DNA sequence: TGTGCCAGTAGTATCGGGACAGGTCTTAATGAAAAACTGTTTTTT. Translating gives CASSIGTGLNEKLFF.

The chain combines TRBV7-2 with TRBJ1-1; D gene uncertain. Between the trimmed V and J ends, which lost 3 bases and 1 base, there was a span of 21 bases. This CDR3 comprises 18 residues. Germline CDR1 is SGHTA and CDR2 is FQGNSA. The CDR3 sequence is CASSFAPAGGRGNTEAFF. Written as DNA, the CDR3 is TGTGCCAGCAGCTTTGCGCCCGCCGGCGGACGGGGGAACACTGAAGCTTTCTTT.

The V and J genes are TRBV5-4 and TRBJ2-2, with 9 bases matching TRBD2. The germline gives CDR1 SGHNT, CDR2 YYREEE (reference sequence). The CDR3 sequence is 17 residues long. V was pared by 0 bases and J by 9 bases, with 12 bases of the junction left unmatched. The CDR3 sequence is CASSLGGGTSRPRELFF. CDR3 nucleotides: TGTGCCAGCAGCTTGGGGGGCGGGACTAGCCGGCCCCGGGAGCTGTTTTTT.

This clone was seen just once. J is TRBJ2-1 and V is TRBV28; 8 bases align to TRBD1. Germline CDR1 and CDR2: MDHEN and SYDVKM. V shed 4 bases and J 8 bases; nucleotides not matched to a gene: 4. The CDR3 is 13 amino acids. CDR3 in DNA: TGTGCCAGCAGTTGGACAGGGATGTATGAGCAGTTCTTC. Translation gives CASSWTGMYEQFF.

The J gene is TRBJ1-4, the V gene TRBV30; D unresolved. CDR3 length: 14 residues. CDR1 GTSNPN and CDR2 SVGIG come from the germline V gene (reference sequence). Deletions cut 1 base from V and 7 bases from J, with 13 bases between. CDR3 sequence (DNA): TGTGCCTGGAGTGAGGGAGGTTCGGCTGAAAAACTGTTTTTT. Translated, it gives CAWSEGGSAEKLFF.

The V call is TRBV20-1, the J call TRBJ2-7; D is possibly TRBD1 (6 bases). Per germline, CDR1 DFQATT and CDR2 SNEGSKA (reference sequence). Trimming removed 2 bases at V and 6 bases at J, with 8 bases between. The CDR3 has 11 amino acids. The CDR3 nucleotides read TGCAGTGCTAGATGGGACACCGAGCAGTACTTC. It yields the protein CSARWDTEQYF.

The chain joins TRBV19 to TRBJ2-1; TRBD2 matches 9 bases. V lost 7 bases and J lost 3; bases outside the gene matches: 4. The CDR3 consists of 14 residues. CDR1 and CDR2 from the germline V gene are LNHDA and SQIVND (reference sequence). CDR3 residues: CASTAGGVYNEQFF. The DNA for the CDR3 is TGTGCCAGTACCGCGGGAGGGGTCTACAATGAGCAGTTCTTC.

In its sample, this clone was seen a few times. The rearrangement uses TRBV27 and TRBJ2-2; D may be TRBD1 (5 bases). V was cut by 3 bases and J by 12 bases, with 11 bases left in between. CDR3 size: 12 residues. The germline V gene has CDR1 MNHEY and CDR2 SMNVEV (reference sequence). In DNA form, the CDR3 reads TGTGCCAGCAGTTTCAGGGCAGGGCAGCTGTTTTTT. Its protein is CASSFRAGQLFF.

CDR3 protein: CASSGLNQPQHF. CDR3 sequence (DNA): TGTGCCAGCAGCGGTCTTAATCAGCCCCAGCATTTT. V and J are TRBV28 and TRBJ1-5, with D unresolved. Trimming pared 6 bases from V and 4 bases from J, leaving 7 bases between. From germline, CDR1 is MDHEN and CDR2 SYDVKM. The CDR3 totals 12 residues.

This chain connects TRBV18 to TRBJ2-3; 11 nucleotides agree with TRBD1. The CDR3 has 16 amino acids. V lost 4 bases to trimming and J lost 5 bases; unmatched junction nucleotides: 8. The germline gives CDR1 KGHSH, CDR2 LQKENI. The DNA of the CDR3 is TGTGCCAGCTCACGGGGAAGGACAGGGGGCAGAGATACGCAGTATTTT. Translation gives CASSRGRTGGRDTQYF.

Details on this clone: The identical CDR3 is also encoded by other nucleotide sequences in the sample. The gene calls are TRBV5-1 and TRBJ1-5, with 8 bases identical to TRBD1. The CDR3 is 14 amino acids. Germline-derived CDR1 and CDR2 are SGHRS and YFSETQ. Trimming at V came to 4 bases and at J to 4 bases, leaving 4 bases not matched to a gene. Written as DNA, the CDR3 is TGCGCCAGCAGCCCAGGACAGGGAAATCAGCCCCAGCATTTT. Translating it yields CASSPGQGNQPQHF.